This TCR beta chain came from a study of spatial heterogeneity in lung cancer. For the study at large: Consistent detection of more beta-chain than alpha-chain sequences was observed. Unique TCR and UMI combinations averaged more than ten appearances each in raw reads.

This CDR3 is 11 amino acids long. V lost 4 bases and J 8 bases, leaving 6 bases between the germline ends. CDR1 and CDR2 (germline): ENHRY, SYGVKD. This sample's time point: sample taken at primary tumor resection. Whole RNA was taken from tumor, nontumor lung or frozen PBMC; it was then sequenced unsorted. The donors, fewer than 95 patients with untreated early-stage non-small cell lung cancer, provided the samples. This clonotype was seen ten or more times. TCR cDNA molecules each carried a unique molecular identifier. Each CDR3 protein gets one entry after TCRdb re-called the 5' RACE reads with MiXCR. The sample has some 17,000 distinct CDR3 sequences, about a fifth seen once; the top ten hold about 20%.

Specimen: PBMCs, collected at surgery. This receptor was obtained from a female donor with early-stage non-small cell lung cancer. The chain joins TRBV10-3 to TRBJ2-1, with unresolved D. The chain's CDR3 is CAISAVDEQFF. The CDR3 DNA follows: TGTGCCATCAGTGCCGTGGATGAGCAGTTCTTC.